This T cell receptor beta chain stems from a study of blood T cell repertoires in COVID-19. Original data processing: From reference gene primer amplification, estimates of nucleated cell counts were derived. The protocol was immunoSEQ multiplex PCR, while the TCRdb copy is restricted to in-frame clones and leaves out a portion. That table gives V, J and clone size, and the DNA gave D and trimming. The repertoire holds about 230,000 clones, with 84% as singletons. There are 12 residues in the CDR3. Trimming cost V 9 bases and J 1 base, with 7 bases left between them. Per the germline V gene, CDR1 is ENHRY and CDR2 is SYGVKD.

The sequence came from a woman aged 40 to 50 who had recovered from COVID-19. J is TRBJ2-1 and V is TRBV10-3; a possible D gene is TRBD1 (5 bases). Material for sequencing was peripheral blood. The CDR3 DNA follows: TGTGCCATAAGGGGTTCCTACAATGAGCAGTTCTTC. This gives the protein CAIRGSYNEQFF.